The source of this TCR beta chain is a study of T cells in Graves' hyperthyroidism and ophthalmopathy. Amplified TCR beta CDR3 regions derived from RNA transcripts. Using the HTBI primer set, a first-round RT-PCR was run on the TCR CDR3. Each CDR3 protein is one row after TCRdb ran MiXCR on the multiplex PCR reads. The data show around 100,000 distinct CDR3 sequences, about 45% seen once. On this clonotype: At one boundary the junction diverges from the germline segment, which might be a read error.

Reasons for excluding patients were uncontrolled infection, other autoimmune disease, pregnancy or lactation. Looked up from germline, CDR1 is LNHDA and CDR2 is SQIVND (reference sequence). CDR3 length equals 12 residues. Sequenced material: blood. The chain has TRBV19 and TRBJ2-2; D is unresolved. This receptor was taken from a man aged 40-55 years with Graves' hyperthyroidism. The CDR3, as DNA: TGCGCCAGTAGTATTCTCTCAGGGGAGCTGTTTTTT. Translation gives CASSILSGELFF.